One sample yielded the 5 T cell receptor beta chains listed below, sequenced in a study of blood T cells in healthy people across ages. With a J-beta primer mix and a sample-barcoded 5' primer, a second PCR ran about 7 to 12 cycles. One entry per CDR3 protein results from TCRdb running MiXCR on the 5' RACE reads. Found here are approximately 1.5 million distinct CDR3 sequences, about 31% of them singletons; the top ten hold approximately 11%. Sequenced sample: blood. The source is a woman aged 30 to 39 in good health.

CDR3 in amino acids: CASSFQQGGLSYNEQYF. CDR3 coding DNA: TGTGCCAGCAGCTTCCAGCAGGGGGGCCTATCCTACAATGAGCAGTACTTC. The chain recombines TRBV9 with TRBJ2-1; a possible D gene is TRBD1 (7 bases). TRBJ2-7 explains the end of the DNA better; the J call may be wrong. Per germline, CDR1 SGDLS and CDR2 YYNGEE. The CDR3 length is 17 residues.

The rearrangement joins TRBV28 to TRBJ2-5; 7 bases fit TRBD1. The better agreement between TRBJ2-4 and the DNA end casts doubt on the J call. CDR3 length: 16 residues. CDR1 and CDR2 (germline): MDHEN, SYDVKM. The CDR3 is CASSPTGFLVKNIQYF. The CDR3 DNA reads TGTGCCAGCAGTCCGACAGGGTTTTTGGTCAAAAACATTCAGTACTTC.

The rearrangement joins TRBV7-9 to TRBJ2-7; 9 nucleotides align to TRBD1. The CDR3 is made up of 14 amino acids. CDR1 SEHNR and CDR2 FQNEAQ come from the germline V gene (reference sequence). With 1 base clipped from V and 5 bases from J, the junction kept 3 bases outside the gene matches. This CDR3 reads CASSLGDRVHEQYF. Here the CDR3 DNA reads TGTGCCAGCAGCTTAGGGGACAGGGTCCACGAGCAGTACTTC.

The chain is built from TRBV7-9 and TRBJ2-3; TRBD2 matches at 7 bases. With 4 bases clipped from V and 8 bases from J, the junction kept 9 bases outside the gene matches. The CDR3 runs to 14 residues. The germline CDR1 and CDR2 sequences are SEHNR and FQNEAQ (reference sequence). The CDR3 DNA reads TGTGCCAGCAGCTGGAGGCGGGAGCTCGGTACGCAGTATTTT. Translating it yields CASSWRRELGTQYF.

The chain recombines TRBV7-9 with TRBJ1-6; D is uncertain. V dropped 8 bases and J dropped 7 bases, with 12 bases sitting between them. Germline-derived CDR1 and CDR2 are SEHNR and FQNEAQ (reference sequence). The CDR3 is 13 amino acids. In DNA form, the CDR3 reads TGTGCCAGCGCACCGGCGCAAAATTCACCCCTCCACTTT. Translated, it gives CASAPAQNSPLHF.